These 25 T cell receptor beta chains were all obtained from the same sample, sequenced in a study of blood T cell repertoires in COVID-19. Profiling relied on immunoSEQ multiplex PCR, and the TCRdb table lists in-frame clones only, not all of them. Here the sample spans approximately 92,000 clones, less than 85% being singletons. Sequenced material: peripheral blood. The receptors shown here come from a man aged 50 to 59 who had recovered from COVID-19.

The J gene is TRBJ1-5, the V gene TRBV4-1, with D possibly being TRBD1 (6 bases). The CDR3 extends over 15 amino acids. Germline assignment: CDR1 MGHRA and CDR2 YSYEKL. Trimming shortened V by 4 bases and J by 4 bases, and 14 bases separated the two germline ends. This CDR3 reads CASSRGQTLNQPQHF. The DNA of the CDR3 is TGCGCCAGCAGCCGCGGACAGACATTAAATCAGCCCCAGCATTTT.

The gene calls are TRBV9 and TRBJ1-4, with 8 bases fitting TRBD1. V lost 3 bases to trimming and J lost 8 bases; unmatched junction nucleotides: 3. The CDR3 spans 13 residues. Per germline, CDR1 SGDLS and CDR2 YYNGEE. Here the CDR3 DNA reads TGTGCCAGCAGCGACAGGGGGGACGAAAAACTGTTTTTT. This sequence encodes CASSDRGDEKLFF. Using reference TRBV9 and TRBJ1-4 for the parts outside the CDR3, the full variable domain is DSGVTQTPKHLITATGQRVTLRCSPRSGDLSVYWYQQSLDQGLQFLIQYYNGEERAKGNILERFSAQQFPDLHSELNLSSLELGDSALYFCASSDRGDEKLFFGSGTQLSVL.

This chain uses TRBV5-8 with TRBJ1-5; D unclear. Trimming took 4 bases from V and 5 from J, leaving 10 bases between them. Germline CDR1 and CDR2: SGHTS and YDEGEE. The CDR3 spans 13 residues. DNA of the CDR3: TGTGCCAGCAGCACTGAGAGGGATCAGCCCCAGCATTTT. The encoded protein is CASSTERDQPQHF.

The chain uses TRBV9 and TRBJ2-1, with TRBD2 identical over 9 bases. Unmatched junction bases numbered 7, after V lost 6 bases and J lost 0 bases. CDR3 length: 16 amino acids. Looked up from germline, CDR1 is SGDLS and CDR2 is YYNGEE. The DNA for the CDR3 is TGTGCCAGCAACTTGCGGGGGGGAAGCTCCTACAATGAGCAGTTCTTC. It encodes CASNLRGGSSYNEQFF.

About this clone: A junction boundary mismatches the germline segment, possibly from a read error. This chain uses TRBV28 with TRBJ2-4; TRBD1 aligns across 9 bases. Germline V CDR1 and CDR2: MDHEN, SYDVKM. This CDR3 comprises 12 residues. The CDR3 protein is CASSRGDRERSF. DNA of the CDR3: TGTGCCAGCAGTCGGGGGGACAGGGAACGATCCTTC.

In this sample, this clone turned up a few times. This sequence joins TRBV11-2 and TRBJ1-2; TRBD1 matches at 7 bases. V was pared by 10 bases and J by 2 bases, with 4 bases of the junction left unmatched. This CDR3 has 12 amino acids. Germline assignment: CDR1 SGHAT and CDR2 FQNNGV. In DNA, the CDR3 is TGTGCCATCAGGGGGGGAAACTATGGCTACACCTTC. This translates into CAIRGGNYGYTF.

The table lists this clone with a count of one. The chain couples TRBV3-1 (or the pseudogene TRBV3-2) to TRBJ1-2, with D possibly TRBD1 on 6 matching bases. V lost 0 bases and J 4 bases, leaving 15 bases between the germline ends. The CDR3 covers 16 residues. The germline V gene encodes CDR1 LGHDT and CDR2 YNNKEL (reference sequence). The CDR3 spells CASSQEALQGTYGYTF. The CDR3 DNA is TGTGCCAGCAGCCAAGAAGCCTTACAGGGTACCTATGGCTACACCTTC.

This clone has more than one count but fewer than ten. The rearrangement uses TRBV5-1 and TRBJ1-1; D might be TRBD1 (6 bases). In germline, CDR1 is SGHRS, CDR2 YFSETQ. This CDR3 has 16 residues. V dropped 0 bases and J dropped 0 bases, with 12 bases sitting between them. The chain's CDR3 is CASSLVPTGLNTEAFF. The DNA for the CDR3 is TGCGCCAGCAGCTTGGTTCCGACAGGCCTGAACACTGAAGCTTTCTTT.

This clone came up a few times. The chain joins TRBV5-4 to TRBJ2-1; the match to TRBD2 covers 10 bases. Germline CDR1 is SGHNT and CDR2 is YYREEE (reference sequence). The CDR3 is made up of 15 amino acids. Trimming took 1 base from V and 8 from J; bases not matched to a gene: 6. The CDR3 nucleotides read TGTGCCAGCAGCTTGTCTAGCGGGAGTAAGGATGAGCAGTTCTTC. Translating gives CASSLSSGSKDEQFF.

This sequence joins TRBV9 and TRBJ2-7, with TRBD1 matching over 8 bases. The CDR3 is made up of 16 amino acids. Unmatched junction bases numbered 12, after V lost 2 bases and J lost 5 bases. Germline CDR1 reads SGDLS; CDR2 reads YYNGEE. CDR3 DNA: TGTGCCAGCAGCGTCACAACCGGACAGGGTTTCAACGAGCAGTACTTC. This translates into CASSVTTGQGFNEQYF.

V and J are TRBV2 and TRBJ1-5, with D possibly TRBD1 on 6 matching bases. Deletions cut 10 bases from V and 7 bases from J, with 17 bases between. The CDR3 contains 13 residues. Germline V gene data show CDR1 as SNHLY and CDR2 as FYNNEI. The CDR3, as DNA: TGTGCCACCAGCCGGGACACAGAGCAGCCCCAGCATTTT. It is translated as CATSRDTEQPQHF.

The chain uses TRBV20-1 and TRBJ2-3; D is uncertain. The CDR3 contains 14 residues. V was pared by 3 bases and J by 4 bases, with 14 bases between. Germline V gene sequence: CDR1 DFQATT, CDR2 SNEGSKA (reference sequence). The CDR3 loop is CSASLQALADTQYF. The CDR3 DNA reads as TGCAGTGCTAGTCTCCAGGCTCTCGCAGATACGCAGTATTTT.

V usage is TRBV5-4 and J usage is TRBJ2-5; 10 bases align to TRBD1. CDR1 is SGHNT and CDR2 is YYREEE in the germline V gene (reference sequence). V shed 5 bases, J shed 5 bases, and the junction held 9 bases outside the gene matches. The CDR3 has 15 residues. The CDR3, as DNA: TGTGCCAGCAGACGAGGGACAGGGGCTGGGGAGACCCAGTACTTC. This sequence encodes CASRRGTGAGETQYF.

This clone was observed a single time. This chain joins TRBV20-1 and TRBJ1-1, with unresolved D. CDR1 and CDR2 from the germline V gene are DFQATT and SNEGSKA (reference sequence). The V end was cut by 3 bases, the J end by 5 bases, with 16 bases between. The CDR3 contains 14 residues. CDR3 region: CSASEGPGRTEAFF. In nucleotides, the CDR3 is TGCAGTGCTAGTGAGGGCCCCGGGAGGACTGAAGCTTTCTTT.

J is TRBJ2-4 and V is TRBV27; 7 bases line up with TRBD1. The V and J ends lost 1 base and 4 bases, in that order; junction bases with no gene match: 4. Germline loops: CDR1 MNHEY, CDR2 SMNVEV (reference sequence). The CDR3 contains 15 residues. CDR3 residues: CASSLFGTEKNIQYF. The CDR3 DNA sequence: TGTGCCAGCAGTTTATTCGGGACAGAAAAAAACATTCAGTACTTC.

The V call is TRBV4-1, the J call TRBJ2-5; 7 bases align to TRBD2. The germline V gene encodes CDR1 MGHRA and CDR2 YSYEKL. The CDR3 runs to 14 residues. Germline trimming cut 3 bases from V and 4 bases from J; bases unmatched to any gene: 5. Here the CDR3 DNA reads TGCGCCAGCAGCCAGGGGGGGGTTGGAGAGACCCAGTACTTC. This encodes CASSQGGVGETQYF.

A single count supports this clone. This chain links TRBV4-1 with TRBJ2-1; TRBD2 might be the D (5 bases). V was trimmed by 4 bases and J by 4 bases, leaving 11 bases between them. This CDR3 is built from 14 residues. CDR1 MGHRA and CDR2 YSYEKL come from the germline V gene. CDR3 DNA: TGCGCCAGCAGCCCTCACGCGGGTTACAATGAGCAGTTCTTC. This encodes CASSPHAGYNEQFF.

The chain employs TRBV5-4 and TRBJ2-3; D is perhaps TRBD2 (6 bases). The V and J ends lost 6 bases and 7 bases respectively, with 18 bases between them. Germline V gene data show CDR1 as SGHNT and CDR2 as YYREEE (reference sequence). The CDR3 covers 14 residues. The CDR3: CASTSGTSSNTQYF. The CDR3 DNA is TGTGCCAGCACTTCCGGGACTTCAAGTAATACGCAGTATTTT.

CDR3 sequence: CASSEGASGRKYF. The DNA of the CDR3 is TGCGCCAGCAGCGAGGGGGCTAGCGGGAGAAAGTACTTC. This rearrangement joins TRBV5-1 to TRBJ2-7, with 10 positions matching TRBD2. V gave up 4 bases and J gave up 11 bases; unmatched junction bases: 9. There are 13 residues in the CDR3. CDR1 and CDR2 (germline): SGHRS, YFSETQ.

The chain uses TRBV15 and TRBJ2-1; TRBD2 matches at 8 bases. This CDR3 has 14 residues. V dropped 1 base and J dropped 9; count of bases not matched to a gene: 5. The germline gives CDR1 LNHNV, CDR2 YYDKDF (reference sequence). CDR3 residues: CATSRGGRKGEQFF. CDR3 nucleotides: TGTGCCACCAGCAGAGGCGGGAGGAAGGGTGAGCAGTTCTTC.

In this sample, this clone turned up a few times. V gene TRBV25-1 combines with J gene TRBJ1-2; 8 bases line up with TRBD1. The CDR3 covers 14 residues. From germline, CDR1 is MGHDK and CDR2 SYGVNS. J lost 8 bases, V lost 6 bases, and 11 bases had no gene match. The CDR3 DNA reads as TGTGCCAGCAGGGATAGCTGGACAGGGCGAGGCTACACCTTC. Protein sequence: CASRDSWTGRGYTF.

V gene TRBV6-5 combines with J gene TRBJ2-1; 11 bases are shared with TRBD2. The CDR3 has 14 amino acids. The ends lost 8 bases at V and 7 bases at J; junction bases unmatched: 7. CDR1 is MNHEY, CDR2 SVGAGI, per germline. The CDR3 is CASATSGSLNEQFF. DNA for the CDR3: TGTGCCAGCGCCACTAGCGGGAGCCTGAATGAGCAGTTCTTC.

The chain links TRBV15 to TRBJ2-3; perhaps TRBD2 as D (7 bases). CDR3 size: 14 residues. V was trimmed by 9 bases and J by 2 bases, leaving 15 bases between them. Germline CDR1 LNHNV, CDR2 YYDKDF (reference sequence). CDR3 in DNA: TGTGCCACAGGGAGGGGGGATCCCACAGATACGCAGTATTTT. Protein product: CATGRGDPTDTQYF.

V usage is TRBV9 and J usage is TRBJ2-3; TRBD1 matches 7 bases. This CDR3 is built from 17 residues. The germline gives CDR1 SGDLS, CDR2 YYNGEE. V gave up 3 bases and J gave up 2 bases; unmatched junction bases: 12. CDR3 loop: CASSAGQRRSITDTQYF. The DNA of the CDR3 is TGTGCCAGCAGCGCGGGACAGCGACGATCTATCACAGATACGCAGTATTTT.

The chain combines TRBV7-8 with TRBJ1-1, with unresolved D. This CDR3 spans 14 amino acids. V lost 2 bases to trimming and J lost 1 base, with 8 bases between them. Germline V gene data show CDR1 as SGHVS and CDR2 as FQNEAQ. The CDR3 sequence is CASSLTSGNTEAFF. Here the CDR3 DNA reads TGTGCCAGCAGCTTAACGTCCGGGAACACTGAAGCTTTCTTT. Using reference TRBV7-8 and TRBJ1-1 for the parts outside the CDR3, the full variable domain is GAGVSQSPRYKVAKRGQDVALRCDPISGHVSLFWYQQALGQGPEFLTYFQNEAQLDKSGLPSDRFFAERPEGSVSTLKIQRTQQEDSAVYLCASSLTSGNTEAFFGQGTRLTVV.